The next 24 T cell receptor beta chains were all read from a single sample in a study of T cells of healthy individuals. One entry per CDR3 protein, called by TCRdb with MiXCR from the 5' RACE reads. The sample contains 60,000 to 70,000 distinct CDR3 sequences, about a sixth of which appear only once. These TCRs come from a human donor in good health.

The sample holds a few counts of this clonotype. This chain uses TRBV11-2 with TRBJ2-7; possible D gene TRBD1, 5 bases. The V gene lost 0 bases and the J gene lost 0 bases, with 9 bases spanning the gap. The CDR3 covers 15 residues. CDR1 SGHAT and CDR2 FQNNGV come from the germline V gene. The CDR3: CASSLDWGSSYEQYF. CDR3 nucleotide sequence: TGTGCCAGCAGCTTAGATTGGGGCAGCTCCTACGAGCAGTACTTC.

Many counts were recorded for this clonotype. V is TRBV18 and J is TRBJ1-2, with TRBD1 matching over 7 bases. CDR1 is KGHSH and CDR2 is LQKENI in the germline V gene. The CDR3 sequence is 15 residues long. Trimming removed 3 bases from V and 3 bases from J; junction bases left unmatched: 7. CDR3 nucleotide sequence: TGTGCCAGCTCACCCCGGGACACAGGGGACTATGGCTACACCTTC. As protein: CASSPRDTGDYGYTF. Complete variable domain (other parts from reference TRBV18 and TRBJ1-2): NAGVMQNPRHLVRRRGQEARLRCSPMKGHSHVYWYRQLPEEGLKFMVYLQKENIIDESGMPKERFSAEFPKEGPSILRIQQVVRGDSAAYFCASSPRDTGDYGYTFGSGTRLTVV.

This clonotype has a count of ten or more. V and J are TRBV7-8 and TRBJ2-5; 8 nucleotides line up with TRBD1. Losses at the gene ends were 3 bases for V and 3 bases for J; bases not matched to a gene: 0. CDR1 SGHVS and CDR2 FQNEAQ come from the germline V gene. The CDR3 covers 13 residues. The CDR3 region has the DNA TGTGCCAGCAGCTTGGACAGGGAAGAGACCCAGTACTTC. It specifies CASSLDREETQYF.

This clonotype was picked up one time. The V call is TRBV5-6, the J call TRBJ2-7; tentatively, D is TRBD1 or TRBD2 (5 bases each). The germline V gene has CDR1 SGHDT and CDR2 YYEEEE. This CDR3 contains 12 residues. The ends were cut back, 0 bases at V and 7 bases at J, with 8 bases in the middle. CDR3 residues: CASSLGDLEQYF. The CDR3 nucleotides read TGTGCCAGCAGCTTGGGGGACCTGGAGCAGTACTTC.

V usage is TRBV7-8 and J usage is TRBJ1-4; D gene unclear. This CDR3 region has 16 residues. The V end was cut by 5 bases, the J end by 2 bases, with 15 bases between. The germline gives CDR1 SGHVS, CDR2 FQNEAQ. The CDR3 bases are TGTGCCAGCAGCCCCCTACGAGCCGGGACTAATGAAAAACTGTTTTTT. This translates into CASSPLRAGTNEKLFF.

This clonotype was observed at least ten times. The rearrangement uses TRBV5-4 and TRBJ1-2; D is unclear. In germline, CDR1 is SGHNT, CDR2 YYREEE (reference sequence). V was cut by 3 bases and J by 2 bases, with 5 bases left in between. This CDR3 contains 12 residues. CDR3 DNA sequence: TGTGCCAGCAGCTCGGACAACTATGGCTACACCTTC. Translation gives CASSSDNYGYTF.

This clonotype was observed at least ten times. In DNA, the CDR3 is TGCAGCGTTAAGACGCGGGGCACTGAAGCTTTCTTT. Its protein is CSVKTRGTEAFF. This chain uses TRBV29-1 with TRBJ1-1; no firm D call. V lost 5 bases and J lost 4, with 11 bases in between. Germline V gene sequence: CDR1 SQVTM, CDR2 ANQGSEA. The CDR3 spans 12 residues.

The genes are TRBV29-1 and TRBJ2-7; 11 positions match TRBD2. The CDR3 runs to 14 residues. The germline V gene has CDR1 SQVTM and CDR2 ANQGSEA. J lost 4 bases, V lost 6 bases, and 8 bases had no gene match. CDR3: CSVKGTSGSYEQYF. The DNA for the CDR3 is TGCAGCGTAAAAGGAACTAGCGGGAGTTACGAGCAGTACTTC.

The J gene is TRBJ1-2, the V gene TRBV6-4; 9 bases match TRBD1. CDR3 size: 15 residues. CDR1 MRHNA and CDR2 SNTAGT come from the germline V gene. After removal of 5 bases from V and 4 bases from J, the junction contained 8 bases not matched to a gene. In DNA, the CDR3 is TGTGCCAGCAGTCTAGATCCGGGACAGGGCTATGGCTACACCTTC. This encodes CASSLDPGQGYGYTF.

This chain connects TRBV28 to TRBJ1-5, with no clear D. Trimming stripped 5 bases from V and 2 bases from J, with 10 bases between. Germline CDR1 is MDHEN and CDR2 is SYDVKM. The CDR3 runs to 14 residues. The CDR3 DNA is TGTGCCAGCAGTCCTGAGATGGGCAATCAGCCCCAGCATTTT. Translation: CASSPEMGNQPQHF.

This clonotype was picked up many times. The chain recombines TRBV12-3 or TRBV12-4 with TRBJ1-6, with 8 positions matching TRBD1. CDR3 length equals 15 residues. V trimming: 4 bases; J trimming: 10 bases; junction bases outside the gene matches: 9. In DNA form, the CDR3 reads TGTGCCAGCAGTTCCAGGACAGGGTCCAGATCACCCCTCCACTTT. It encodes CASSSRTGSRSPLHF.

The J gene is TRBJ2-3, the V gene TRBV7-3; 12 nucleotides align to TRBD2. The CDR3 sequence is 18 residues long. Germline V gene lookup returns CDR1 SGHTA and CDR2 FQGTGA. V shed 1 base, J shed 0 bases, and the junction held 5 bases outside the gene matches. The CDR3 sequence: CASSLRLAGERSTDTQYF. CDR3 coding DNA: TGTGCCAGCAGCTTAAGACTAGCGGGGGAACGTAGCACAGATACGCAGTATTTT.

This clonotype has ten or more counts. The CDR3 reads CASSERERDEAFF. As DNA, the CDR3 is TGTGCCAGCAGCGAAAGGGAGAGAGATGAAGCTTTCTTT. The V and J genes are TRBV7-3 and TRBJ1-1; no firm D call. The V end lost 5 bases, the J end lost 7 bases, and 14 bases lay between the germline ends. This CDR3 is 13 amino acids long. The germline CDR1 and CDR2 sequences are SGHTA and FQGTGA.

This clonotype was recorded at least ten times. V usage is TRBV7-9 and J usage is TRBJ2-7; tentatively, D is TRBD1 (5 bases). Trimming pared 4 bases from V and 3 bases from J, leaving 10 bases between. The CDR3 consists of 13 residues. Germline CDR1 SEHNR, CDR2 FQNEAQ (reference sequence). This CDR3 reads CASSSRQNYEQYF. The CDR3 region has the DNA TGTGCCAGCAGCTCGCGACAGAACTACGAGCAGTACTTC. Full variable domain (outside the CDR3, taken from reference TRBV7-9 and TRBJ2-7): DTGVSQNPRHKITKRGQNVTFRCDPISEHNRLYWYRQTLGQGPEFLTYFQNEAQLEKSRLLSDRFSAERPKGSFSTLEIQRTEQGDSAMYLCASSSRQNYEQYFGPGTRLTVT.

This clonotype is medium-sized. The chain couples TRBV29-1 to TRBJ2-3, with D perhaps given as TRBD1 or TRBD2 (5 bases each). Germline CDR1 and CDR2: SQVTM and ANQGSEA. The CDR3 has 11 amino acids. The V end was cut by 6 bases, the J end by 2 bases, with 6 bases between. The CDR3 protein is CSVGTTDTQYF. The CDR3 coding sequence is TGCAGCGTCGGGACCACAGATACGCAGTATTTT.

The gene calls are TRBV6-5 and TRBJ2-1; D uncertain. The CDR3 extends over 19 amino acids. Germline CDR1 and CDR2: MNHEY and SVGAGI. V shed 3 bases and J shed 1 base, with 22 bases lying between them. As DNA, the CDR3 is TGTGCCAGCAGTTATTTACATGGGCGCGGAAAGAGGTCCTACAATGAGCAGTTCTTC. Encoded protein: CASSYLHGRGKRSYNEQFF.

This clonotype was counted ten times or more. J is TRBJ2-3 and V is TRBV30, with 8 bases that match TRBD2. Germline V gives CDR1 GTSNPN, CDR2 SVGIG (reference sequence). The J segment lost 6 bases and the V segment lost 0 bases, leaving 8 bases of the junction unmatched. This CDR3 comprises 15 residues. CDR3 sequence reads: CAWSVSAGVPDTQYF. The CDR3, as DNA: TGTGCCTGGAGTGTATCAGCGGGAGTTCCGGATACGCAGTATTTT. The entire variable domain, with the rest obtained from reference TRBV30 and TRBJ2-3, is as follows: SQTIHQWPATLVQPVGSPLSLECTVEGTSNPNLYWYRQAAGRGLQLLFYSVGIGQISSEVPQNLSASRPQDRQFILSSKKLLLSDSGFYLCAWSVSAGVPDTQYFGPGTRLTVL.

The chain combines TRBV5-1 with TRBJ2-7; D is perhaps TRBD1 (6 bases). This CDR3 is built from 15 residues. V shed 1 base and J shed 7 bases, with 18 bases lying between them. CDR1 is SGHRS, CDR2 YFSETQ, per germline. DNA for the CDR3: TGCGCCAGCAGCTTGTTTACAGGGTCCTACGGTGAGCAGTACTTC. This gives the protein CASSLFTGSYGEQYF.

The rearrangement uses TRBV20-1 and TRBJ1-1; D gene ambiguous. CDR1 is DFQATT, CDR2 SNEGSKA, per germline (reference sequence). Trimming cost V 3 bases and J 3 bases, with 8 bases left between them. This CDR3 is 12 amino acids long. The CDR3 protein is CSASLWDTEAFF. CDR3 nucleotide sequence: TGCAGTGCTAGCCTGTGGGACACTGAAGCTTTCTTT.

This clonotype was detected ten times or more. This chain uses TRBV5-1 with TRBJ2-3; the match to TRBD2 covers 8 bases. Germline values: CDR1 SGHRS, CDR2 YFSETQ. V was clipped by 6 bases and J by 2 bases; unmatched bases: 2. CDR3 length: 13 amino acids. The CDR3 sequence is CASKAGATDTQYF. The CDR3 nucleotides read TGCGCCAGCAAAGCGGGGGCCACAGATACGCAGTATTTT.

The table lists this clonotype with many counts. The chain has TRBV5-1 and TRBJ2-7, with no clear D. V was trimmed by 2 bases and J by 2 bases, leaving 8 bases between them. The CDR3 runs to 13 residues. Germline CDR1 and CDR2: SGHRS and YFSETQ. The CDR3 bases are TGCGCCAGCAGCTTAAATGGCGCCTACGAGCAGTACTTC. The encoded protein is CASSLNGAYEQYF.

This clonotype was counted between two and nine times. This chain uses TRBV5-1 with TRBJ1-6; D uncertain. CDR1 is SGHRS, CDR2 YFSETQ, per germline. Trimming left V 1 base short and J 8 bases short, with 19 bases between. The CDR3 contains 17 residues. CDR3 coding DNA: TGCGCCAGCAGCTTGTATGGCAGCGCGAACGACTATTCACCCCTCCACTTT. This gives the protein CASSLYGSANDYSPLHF.

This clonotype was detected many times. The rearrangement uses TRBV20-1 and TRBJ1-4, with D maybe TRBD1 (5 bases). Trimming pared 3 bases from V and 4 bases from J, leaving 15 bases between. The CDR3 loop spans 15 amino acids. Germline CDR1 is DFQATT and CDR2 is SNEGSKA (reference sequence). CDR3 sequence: CSARGRRGDNEKLFF. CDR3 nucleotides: TGCAGTGCTAGGGGGAGGAGGGGCGATAATGAAAAACTGTTTTTT.

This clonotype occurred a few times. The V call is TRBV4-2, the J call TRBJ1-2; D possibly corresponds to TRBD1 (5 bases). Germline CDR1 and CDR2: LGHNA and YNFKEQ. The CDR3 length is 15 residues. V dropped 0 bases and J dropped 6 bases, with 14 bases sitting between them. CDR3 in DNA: TGTGCCAGCAGCCAAGAAGAGGGCAGGGCGAATGGCTACACCTTC. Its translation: CASSQEEGRANGYTF.